Shown below are 29 T cell receptor beta chains from a single sample sequenced in a study of blood T cell repertoires in COVID-19. Repertoires were generated with immunoSEQ multiplex PCR, while TCRdb's copy carries only in-frame clones and drops some. The sample includes some 240,000 clones, 80% to 90% of them seen just once. Specimen: peripheral blood. The receptor set was obtained from a middle-aged woman who had recovered from COVID-19.

This clone was recorded at least ten times. This sequence joins TRBV19 and TRBJ1-2, with D perhaps TRBD1 (5 bases). Germline V gene lookup returns CDR1 LNHDA and CDR2 SQIVND (reference sequence). The ends were cut back, 3 bases at V and 5 bases at J, with 10 bases in the middle. The CDR3 spans 13 residues. CDR3 coding DNA: TGTGCCAGTAGTATGGACGGGGGTTATGGCTACACCTTC. Translated, it gives CASSMDGGYGYTF.

V gene TRBV6-5 combines with J gene TRBJ1-2; 9 bases are a match to TRBD1. V shed 5 bases, J shed 4 bases, and the junction held 5 bases outside the gene matches. CDR1 and CDR2 from the germline V gene are MNHEY and SVGAGI. This CDR3 region has 14 residues. The CDR3 here is CASSQTGGPYGYTF. The CDR3 nucleotides are TGTGCCAGCAGTCAAACAGGGGGCCCCTATGGCTACACCTTC.

The chain's CDR3 is CASSRTGGSYNSPLHF. CDR3 nucleotide sequence: TGTGCCAGCAGCCGGACAGGGGGATCCTATAATTCACCCCTCCACTTT. The genes are TRBV5-6 and TRBJ1-6; TRBD1 aligns across 10 bases. With 4 bases clipped from V and 1 base from J, the junction kept 2 bases outside the gene matches. This CDR3 contains 16 residues. Germline V gene data show CDR1 as SGHDT and CDR2 as YYEEEE.

This clone showed up just a few times. V usage is TRBV5-5 and J usage is TRBJ2-7; TRBD1 agrees at 8 bases. Germline-derived CDR1 and CDR2 are SGHKS and YYEKEE (reference sequence). Unmatched junction bases numbered 8, after V lost 0 bases and J lost 6 bases. The CDR3 is 15 amino acids. The CDR3 DNA reads as TGTGCCAGCAGCTTGGGGGGCCAGGGGGCAACCGAGCAGTACTTC. This encodes CASSLGGQGATEQYF.

The V and J genes are TRBV29-1 and TRBJ1-1; D ambiguous. The CDR3 runs to 12 residues. Germline CDR1 SQVTM, CDR2 ANQGSEA. Trimming pared 1 base from V and 4 bases from J, leaving 7 bases between. In nucleotides, the CDR3 is TGCAGCGTTGAAGGAGTCGGCACTGAAGCTTTCTTT. Protein sequence: CSVEGVGTEAFF.

The CDR3 protein is CASSRGLAGKYEQYF. The CDR3 DNA is TGTGCCAGCAGCCGGGGACTAGCGGGAAAATACGAGCAGTACTTC. This chain uses TRBV7-9 with TRBJ2-7; 13 bases are shared with TRBD2. The V and J ends lost 5 bases and 4 bases, in that order; junction bases with no gene match: 5. This CDR3 is built from 15 residues. Germline V gene sequence: CDR1 SEHNR, CDR2 FQNEAQ (reference sequence).

The rearrangement uses TRBV19 and TRBJ2-3, with a possible D match to TRBD2 (5 bases). CDR1 is LNHDA and CDR2 is SQIVND in the germline V gene (reference sequence). CDR3 length equals 14 residues. The germline V and J ends were trimmed by 4 bases and 3 bases, with 11 bases remaining between them. CDR3 sequence (DNA): TGTGCCAGTAGTACTAGCTTAGGAACAGATACGCAGTATTTT. It translates to CASSTSLGTDTQYF.

With regard to this clone: Within the sample, other DNA sequences also encode this same CDR3. The chain combines TRBV5-4 with TRBJ2-1; D possibly corresponds to TRBD1 (5 bases). The CDR3 extends over 13 amino acids. Germline CDR1 and CDR2: SGHNT and YYREEE (reference sequence). Trimming removed 2 bases at V and 7 bases at J, with 10 bases between. The CDR3 coding sequence is TGTGCCAGCAGCTTTAGACAGAATAATGAGCAGTTCTTC. Translation: CASSFRQNNEQFF.

This clone was counted between two and nine times. DNA of the CDR3: TGTGCCTGGAGTGCCGGATCAGCGGTTCAGCCCCAGCATTTT. Translating gives CAWSAGSAVQPQHF. The V gene is TRBV30, the J gene TRBJ1-5; no definite D call. There are 14 residues in the CDR3. In germline, CDR1 is GTSNPN, CDR2 SVGIG (reference sequence). V lost 1 base and J 6 bases, leaving 13 bases between the germline ends.

The V gene is TRBV11-3, the J gene TRBJ2-1; 7 bases are a match to TRBD1. This CDR3 contains 16 residues. Trimming took 7 bases from V and 5 from J; bases not matched to a gene: 14. Per germline, CDR1 SGHNT and CDR2 YENEEA. The CDR3 nucleotides read TGTGCCAGCACTCCCCGGACAGGATCCACAGACAATGAGCAGTTCTTC. Amino acid sequence: CASTPRTGSTDNEQFF.

This chain joins TRBV19 and TRBJ2-2; 7 nucleotides align to TRBD2. This CDR3 comprises 19 residues. The V and J ends lost 3 bases and 0 bases, in that order; junction bases with no gene match: 13. Germline loops: CDR1 LNHDA, CDR2 SQIVND (reference sequence). The CDR3 nucleotides are TGTGCCAGTAGTATTGGGGTTGCAGGAGCGGGGACGAACACCGGGGAGCTGTTTTTT. This encodes CASSIGVAGAGTNTGELFF.

This CDR3 reads CASSWTGQGTWRPQHF. The CDR3 region has the DNA TGTGCCAGCAGTTGGACGGGACAGGGGACTTGGCGGCCCCAGCATTTT. This rearrangement joins TRBV28 to TRBJ1-5, with 10 nucleotides matching TRBD1. Trimming cost V 4 bases and J 9 bases; bases outside gene matches: 12. This CDR3 has 16 amino acids. Germline V gene data show CDR1 as MDHEN and CDR2 as SYDVKM.

J is TRBJ2-7 and V is TRBV7-8, with TRBD2 as a possible D gene (6 bases). Deletions cut 1 base from V and 2 bases from J, with 18 bases between. CDR3 length: 17 amino acids. Looked up from germline, CDR1 is SGHVS and CDR2 is FQNEAQ. CDR3 sequence: CASSLVAIAGLTYEQYF. In nucleotides, the CDR3 is TGTGCCAGCAGCTTAGTGGCGATTGCGGGGTTAACCTACGAGCAGTACTTC.

The chain combines TRBV18 with TRBJ2-2; weak D call: TRBD1 (6 bases). The CDR3 extends over 14 amino acids. V shed 5 bases and J shed 6 bases, with 13 bases lying between them. CDR1 is KGHSH, CDR2 LQKENI, per germline. The CDR3 sequence is CASSGLDSSGELFF. CDR3 DNA sequence: TGTGCCAGCTCAGGACTGGACAGTTCCGGGGAGCTGTTTTTT.

The gene calls are TRBV11-3 and TRBJ2-7; 7 bases agree with TRBD1. The CDR3 is 14 residues long. Germline CDR1 SGHNT, CDR2 YENEEA. J gave up 3 bases and V 5 bases, and 7 bases lay outside the gene matches. CDR3 nucleotides: TGTGCCAGCAGCAAAACCGGGACAGACTACGAGCAGTACTTC. As protein: CASSKTGTDYEQYF.

This sequence joins TRBV5-5 and TRBJ2-7; perhaps TRBD1 as D (5 bases). The V gene's germline CDR1 is SGHKS and CDR2 YYEKEE (reference sequence). Trimming stripped 0 bases from V and 0 bases from J, with 10 bases between. This CDR3 is 15 amino acids long. The CDR3 DNA follows: TGTGCCAGCAGCTTGGACCACAGGAGCTCCTACGAGCAGTACTTC. Translating it yields CASSLDHRSSYEQYF. The complete variable domain, with remaining parts taken from reference TRBV5-5 and TRBJ2-7, reads DAGVTQSPTHLIKTRGQQVTLRCSPISGHKSVSWYQQVLGQGPQFIFQYYEKEERGRGNFPDRFSARQFPNYSSELNVNALLLGDSALYLCASSLDHRSSYEQYFGPGTRLTVT.

This chain uses TRBV10-3 with TRBJ1-2, with D possibly matching TRBD1 (6 bases). Germline lookup yields CDR1 ENHRY and CDR2 SYGVKD. The V end lost 2 bases, the J end lost 2 bases, and 9 bases lay between the germline ends. The CDR3 extends over 14 amino acids. The CDR3: CAISELQGNYGYTF. CDR3 in DNA: TGTGCCATCAGTGAGCTTCAGGGGAACTATGGCTACACCTTC.

This clone was seen just once. V is TRBV27 and J is TRBJ1-6, with 7 positions matching TRBD1. Germline V gives CDR1 MNHEY, CDR2 SMNVEV (reference sequence). Losses at the gene ends were 6 bases for V and 3 bases for J; bases not matched to a gene: 8. The CDR3 extends over 16 amino acids. The chain's CDR3 is CASRLTGPFYNSPLHF. The CDR3 DNA follows: TGTGCCAGCAGACTGACAGGGCCCTTCTATAATTCACCCCTCCACTTT.

This chain joins TRBV7-2 and TRBJ2-3; 11 nucleotides align to TRBD1. The junction had 11 bases not matched to a gene; V was cut back by 7 bases and J by 2 bases. Per germline, CDR1 SGHTA and CDR2 FQGNSA. The CDR3 extends over 17 amino acids. The CDR3 nucleotides read TGTGCCAGCAACGGACAGGGGGCCTCACCTTCCACAGATACGCAGTATTTT. Amino acids: CASNGQGASPSTDTQYF. The full variable domain, in which reference TRBV7-2 and TRBJ2-3 provide the parts outside the CDR3, is GAGVSQSPSNKVTEKGKDVELRCDPISGHTALYWYRQSLGQGLEFLIYFQGNSAPDKSGLPSDRFSAERTGGSVSTLTIQRTQQEDSAVYLCASNGQGASPSTDTQYFGPGTRLTVL.

This chain links TRBV11-2 with TRBJ1-1; D gene unclear. There are 17 residues in the CDR3. Germline V CDR1 and CDR2: SGHAT, FQNNGV. Between the trimmed V and J ends, which lost 1 base and 1 base, there was a span of 16 bases. Here the CDR3 DNA reads TGTGCCAGCAGCTTAGTTCCGGGAAGGATGGGGAACACTGAAGCTTTCTTT. It specifies CASSLVPGRMGNTEAFF.

This clone has a single count. This chain links TRBV30 with TRBJ2-5, with 7 bases aligning to TRBD2. This CDR3 has 12 amino acids. V was clipped by 3 bases and J by 3 bases; unmatched bases: 1. In germline, CDR1 is GTSNPN, CDR2 SVGIG (reference sequence). CDR3 nucleotide sequence: TGTGCCTGGAGCCTAGCGGAAGAGACCCAGTACTTC. Its protein is CAWSLAEETQYF.

The sample holds a few counts of this clone. This chain uses TRBV28 with TRBJ2-5; 7 bases are shared with TRBD2. The length of the CDR3 is 20 residues. After removal of 3 bases from V and 0 bases from J, the junction contained 19 bases not matched to a gene. Germline-derived CDR1 and CDR2 are MDHEN and SYDVKM. The CDR3 is CASSFSLEGLWNTHQETQYF. The CDR3, as DNA: TGTGCCAGCAGTTTTTCACTGGAGGGACTATGGAACACCCACCAAGAGACCCAGTACTTC.

This rearrangement joins TRBV11-2 to TRBJ2-2; 9 nucleotides match TRBD1. With 5 bases clipped from V and 6 bases from J, the junction kept 4 bases outside the gene matches. The CDR3 is 14 residues long. The V gene's germline CDR1 is SGHAT and CDR2 FQNNGV. The CDR3 protein is CASSLQGASGELFF. The CDR3 bases are TGTGCCAGCAGCCTACAGGGGGCGTCCGGGGAGCTGTTTTTT.

The chain carries TRBV19 and TRBJ2-3; D perhaps matches TRBD1 (6 bases). CDR3 length: 13 amino acids. Germline-derived CDR1 and CDR2 are LNHDA and SQIVND (reference sequence). Trimming shortened V by 3 bases and J by 6 bases, and 10 bases separated the two germline ends. The CDR3, as DNA: TGTGCCAGTAGTATTAGGGGGTCGGATACGCAGTATTTT. Protein product: CASSIRGSDTQYF.

This clone was seen only a few times. The sample contains more than one DNA sequence encoding this CDR3. The chain uses TRBV30 and TRBJ1-5; D is uncertain. The V and J ends lost 1 base and 0 bases respectively, with 4 bases between them. From germline, CDR1 is GTSNPN and CDR2 SVGIG (reference sequence). The CDR3 is 13 residues long. The DNA of the CDR3 is TGTGCCTGGAGTGGAGGTAGCAATCAGCCCCAGCATTTT. Translating it yields CAWSGGSNQPQHF.

V and J are TRBV19 and TRBJ2-7; 9 nucleotides align to TRBD1. The V and J ends lost 6 bases and 2 bases, in that order; junction bases with no gene match: 2. The CDR3 extends over 13 amino acids. Germline V lookup: CDR1 LNHDA, CDR2 SQIVND (reference sequence). The CDR3 DNA sequence: TGTGCCAGTAGAGGACAGGGGACCTACGAGCAGTACTTC. This gives the protein CASRGQGTYEQYF.

The chain employs TRBV7-8 and TRBJ2-7, with 9 bases that match TRBD1. CDR1 SGHVS and CDR2 FQNEAQ come from the germline V gene. The CDR3 is made up of 14 amino acids. After removal of 10 bases from V and 5 bases from J, the junction contained 12 bases not matched to a gene. The CDR3 region has the DNA TGTGCCAAAAACGCCCGGGACAGGGACCACGAGCAGTACTTC. It specifies CAKNARDRDHEQYF.

The chain combines TRBV9 with TRBJ2-2; possibly TRBD2 for D (5 bases). V was cut by 3 bases and J by 4 bases, with 22 bases left in between. Germline V gives CDR1 SGDLS, CDR2 YYNGEE. There are 18 residues in the CDR3. For the CDR3, the DNA is TGTGCCAGCAGCGCGCATCACGGGGTGGAGTGGAGCACCGGGGAGCTGTTTTTT. Translating gives CASSAHHGVEWSTGELFF.

This clone was observed a single time. The chain recombines TRBV10-3 with TRBJ1-6, with 10 bases that match TRBD1. This CDR3 region has 14 residues. V shed 6 bases and J 5 bases; nucleotides not matched to a gene: 1. In germline, CDR1 is ENHRY, CDR2 SYGVKD. This CDR3 is CAIRGQGNNSPLHF. The CDR3 DNA reads TGTGCCATCAGGGGACAGGGGAATAATTCACCCCTCCACTTT.